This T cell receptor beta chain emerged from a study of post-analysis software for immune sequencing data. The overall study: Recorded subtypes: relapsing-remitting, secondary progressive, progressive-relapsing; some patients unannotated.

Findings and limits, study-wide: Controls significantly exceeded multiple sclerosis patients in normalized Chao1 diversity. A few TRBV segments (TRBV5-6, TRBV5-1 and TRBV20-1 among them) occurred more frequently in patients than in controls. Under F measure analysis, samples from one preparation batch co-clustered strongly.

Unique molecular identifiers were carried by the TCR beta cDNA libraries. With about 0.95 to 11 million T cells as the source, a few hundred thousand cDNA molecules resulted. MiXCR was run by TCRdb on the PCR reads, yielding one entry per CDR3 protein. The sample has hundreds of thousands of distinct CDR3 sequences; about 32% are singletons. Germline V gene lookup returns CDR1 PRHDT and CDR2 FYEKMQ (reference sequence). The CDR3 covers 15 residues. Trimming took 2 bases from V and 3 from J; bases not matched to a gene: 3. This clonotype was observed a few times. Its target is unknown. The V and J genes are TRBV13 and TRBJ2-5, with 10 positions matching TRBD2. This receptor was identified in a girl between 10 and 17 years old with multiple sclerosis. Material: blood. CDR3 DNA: TGTGCCAGCAGCTTAATAGGACTAGCGGAAGAGACCCAGTACTTC. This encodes CASSLIGLAEETQYF.